Sequencing of this T cell receptor beta chain was carried out in a study of OX40 agonist ivuxolimab in advanced cancers. Background for the entire study: Ivuxolimab was a fully human IgG2 agonistic monoclonal antibody targeting the costimulatory receptor OX40 (CD134). Peripheral TCRbeta sequencing aimed to test whether ivuxolimab altered TCR sequence diversity and caused clonal T-cell expansion. The paper describes the monotherapy dose-escalation part (N = 52 patients) of the phase I trial of ivuxolimab. Patients were allowed to have had prior anti-PD-1, anti-PD-L1 or anti-CTLA-4 therapy, and approximately 37% of the dose-escalation patients had been treated with checkpoint inhibitors. Of the 50 or so patients in dose escalation, some 20 had hepatocellular carcinoma, about 15 had melanoma, 9 had renal cell carcinoma and 9 had head and neck cancer. Intravenous ivuxolimab was administered to patients every 2 weeks at six dose levels: 0.01, 0.1, 0.3, 1.5, 3 and 10 mg/kg. Three dose-escalation patients achieved partial responses, one with hepatocellular carcinoma and two with cutaneous melanoma. In the dose-escalation cohort, 70% to 90% of patients were male, and the mean age was around 65 years with a range of roughly 20 to 80. Overall study outcomes, separate from this receptor: Which antigens the clonally expanded peripheral T cells were specific for was not determined. Partial responders in the 0.1-3.0 mg/kg groups had among the lowest normalized peripheral clonal expansion, especially among CD8+ T cells. After ivuxolimab, expanded clones were on average more numerous among CD8+ T cells than among CD4+ T cells. Low levels of normalized T-cell clonal expansion were also seen in some patients who did not respond. At doses of 0.1 to 3.0 mg/kg, clonal expansion of both CD4+ and CD8+ T cells in blood was seen between baseline and week 6.

The trial excluded patients who had a history of autoimmune disease or were on systemic immunosuppression. Peripheral blood for TCR sequencing was collected from all dose cohorts at baseline, on cycle 4 day 1, and on cycle 7 day 1. Samples came from an open-label, multicenter, first-in-human phase I dose-escalation trial of ivuxolimab. Adults with locally advanced or metastatic melanoma, renal cell carcinoma, hepatocellular carcinoma or head and neck squamous cell carcinoma were enrolled in the trial. Before TCR sequencing, CD4+ T cells and CD8+ T cells from peripheral blood were sorted into separate populations. For sequencing of the TCRbeta CDR3 region, genomic DNA was extracted from the sorted cells. TCRbeta CDR3 regions were sequenced using the immunoSEQ Assay. TCRdb limited this immuneACCESS table to in-frame rearrangements with V and J called. A share of clones is missing; checked studies link under half to unresolved V genes, and the rest is unexplained. The sample yields around 76,000 clones; roughly nine tenths were counted once. The ten largest clones take up more than 8.5% of the sample.

V drops 4 bases and J drops 1 base, leaving 18 bases in between. CDR1 and CDR2 (LGHNA, YNFKEQ) derive from the germline V gene. There are 17 amino acids in the CDR3, from cysteine to phenylalanine inclusive. This entry keeps only the CDR3 DNA: 51 bases, framed from base 1. In regard to this clone: The antigen it recognizes is unknown. Base qualities were left out, and no much larger clone turns up one base away.

The clonotype was recovered from an adult with an advanced solid tumor such as melanoma, head and neck, liver or kidney cancer. Sequencing used CD4+ or CD8+ T cells sorted from blood, obtained in a trial of the OX40 agonist ivuxolimab. The chain couples TRBV4-2 to TRBJ2-3; the D gene cannot be named for sure. The base sequence is TGTGCCAGCAGCCCTCTGTTCGTGGGGTCTGGCACAGATACGCAGTATTTT. Its protein product is CASSPLFVGSGTDTQYF.